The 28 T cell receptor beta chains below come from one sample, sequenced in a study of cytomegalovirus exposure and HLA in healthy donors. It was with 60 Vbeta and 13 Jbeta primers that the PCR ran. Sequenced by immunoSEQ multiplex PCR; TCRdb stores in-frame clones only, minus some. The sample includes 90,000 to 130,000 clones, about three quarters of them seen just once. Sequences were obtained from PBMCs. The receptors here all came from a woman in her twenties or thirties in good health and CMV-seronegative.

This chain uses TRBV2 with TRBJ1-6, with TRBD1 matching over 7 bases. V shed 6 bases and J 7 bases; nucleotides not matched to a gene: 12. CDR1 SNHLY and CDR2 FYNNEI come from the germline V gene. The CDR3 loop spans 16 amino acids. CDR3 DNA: TGTGCCAGCAGGACTGACAGGGCCGGAGGGAATTCACCCCTCCACTTT. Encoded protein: CASRTDRAGGNSPLHF.

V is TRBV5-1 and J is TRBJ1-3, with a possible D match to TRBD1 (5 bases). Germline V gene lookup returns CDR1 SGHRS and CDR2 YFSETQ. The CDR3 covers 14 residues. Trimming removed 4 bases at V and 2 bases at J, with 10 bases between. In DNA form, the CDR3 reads TGCGCCAGCAGCCGGGGGTCGGCTGGAAACACCATATATTTT. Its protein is CASSRGSAGNTIYF.

CDR3 protein: CASSIAGSNQPQHF. CDR3 sequence (DNA): TGTGCCAGTAGTATTGCAGGTAGCAATCAGCCCCAGCATTTT. J is TRBJ1-5 and V is TRBV19; D is undetermined. Trimming removed 3 bases from V and 0 bases from J, with 6 bases in between. Germline V gene sequence: CDR1 LNHDA, CDR2 SQIVND (reference sequence). This CDR3 is 14 amino acids long.

For the CDR3, the DNA is TGTGCCAGCAGTTACTCGGGGACAGTATATGGCTACACCTTC. Encoded protein: CASSYSGTVYGYTF. The chain combines TRBV6-5 with TRBJ1-2, with 7 bases that match TRBD1. Trimming at V came to 0 bases and at J to 5 bases, leaving 3 bases not matched to a gene. CDR1 MNHEY and CDR2 SVGAGI come from the germline V gene. The CDR3 loop spans 14 amino acids.

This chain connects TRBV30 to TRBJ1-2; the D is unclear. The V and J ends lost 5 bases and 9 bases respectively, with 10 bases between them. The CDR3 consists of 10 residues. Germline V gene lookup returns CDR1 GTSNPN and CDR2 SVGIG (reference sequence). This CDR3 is CAWGGGSYTF. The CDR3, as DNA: TGTGCCTGGGGTGGAGGAAGCTACACCTTC.

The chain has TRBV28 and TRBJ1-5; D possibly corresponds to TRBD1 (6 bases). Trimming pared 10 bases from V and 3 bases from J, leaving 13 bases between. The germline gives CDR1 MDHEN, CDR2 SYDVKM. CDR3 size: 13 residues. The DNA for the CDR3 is TGTGCCACGCTAACAGGGTTCAATCAGCCCCAGCATTTT. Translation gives CATLTGFNQPQHF.

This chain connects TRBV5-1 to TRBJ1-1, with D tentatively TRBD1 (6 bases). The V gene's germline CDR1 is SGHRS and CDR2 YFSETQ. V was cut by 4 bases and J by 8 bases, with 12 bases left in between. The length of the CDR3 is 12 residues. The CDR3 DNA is TGCGCCAGCAGCCCTACCAGGGGAGAAGCTTTCTTT. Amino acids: CASSPTRGEAFF.

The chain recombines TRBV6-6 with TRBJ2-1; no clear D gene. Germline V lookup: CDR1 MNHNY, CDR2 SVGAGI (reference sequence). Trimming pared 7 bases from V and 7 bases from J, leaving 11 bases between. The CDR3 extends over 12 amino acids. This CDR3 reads CASTSHGNEQFF. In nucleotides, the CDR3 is TGTGCCAGCACCTCACACGGGAATGAGCAGTTCTTC.

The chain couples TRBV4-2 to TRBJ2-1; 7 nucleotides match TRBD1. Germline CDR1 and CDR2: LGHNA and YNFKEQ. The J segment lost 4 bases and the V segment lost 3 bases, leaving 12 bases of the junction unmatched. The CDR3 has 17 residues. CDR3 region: CASSQGTEDRLYNEQFF. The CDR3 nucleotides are TGTGCCAGCAGCCAGGGGACCGAGGACAGGCTTTACAATGAGCAGTTCTTC.

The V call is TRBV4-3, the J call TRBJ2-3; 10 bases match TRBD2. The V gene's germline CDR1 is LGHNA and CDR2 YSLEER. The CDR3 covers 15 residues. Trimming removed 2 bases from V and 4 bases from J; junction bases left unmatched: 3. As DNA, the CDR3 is TGCGCCAGCAGCCAACTAGCGGGAGCCCCAGATACGCAGTATTTT. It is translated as CASSQLAGAPDTQYF.

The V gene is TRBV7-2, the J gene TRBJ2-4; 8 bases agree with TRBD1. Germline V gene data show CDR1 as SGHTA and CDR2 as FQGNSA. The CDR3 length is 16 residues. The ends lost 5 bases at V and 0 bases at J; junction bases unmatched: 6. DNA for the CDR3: TGTGCCAGCAGCCTAAGACAGGGGCTAGCCAAAAACATTCAGTACTTC. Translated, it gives CASSLRQGLAKNIQYF.

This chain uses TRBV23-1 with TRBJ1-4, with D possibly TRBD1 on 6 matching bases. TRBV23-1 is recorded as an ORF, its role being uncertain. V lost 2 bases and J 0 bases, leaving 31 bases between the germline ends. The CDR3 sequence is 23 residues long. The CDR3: CASSQSPMGAASPTIATNEKLFF. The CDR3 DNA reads TGCGCCAGCAGTCAAAGCCCGATGGGGGCGGCAAGCCCGACCATTGCAACTAATGAAAAACTGTTTTTT.

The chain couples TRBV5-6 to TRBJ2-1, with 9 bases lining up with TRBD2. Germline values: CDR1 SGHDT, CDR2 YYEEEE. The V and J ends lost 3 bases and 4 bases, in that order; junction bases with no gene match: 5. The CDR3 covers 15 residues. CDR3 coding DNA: TGTGCCAGCAGCTCTACTAGCGGGCATTACAATGAGCAGTTCTTC. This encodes CASSSTSGHYNEQFF.

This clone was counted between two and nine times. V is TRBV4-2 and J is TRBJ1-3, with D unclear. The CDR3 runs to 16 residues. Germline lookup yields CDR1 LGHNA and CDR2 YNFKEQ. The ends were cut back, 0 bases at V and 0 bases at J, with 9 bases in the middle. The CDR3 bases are TGTGCCAGCAGCCAAGAAGCTGAAAACTCTGGAAACACCATATATTTT. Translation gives CASSQEAENSGNTIYF.

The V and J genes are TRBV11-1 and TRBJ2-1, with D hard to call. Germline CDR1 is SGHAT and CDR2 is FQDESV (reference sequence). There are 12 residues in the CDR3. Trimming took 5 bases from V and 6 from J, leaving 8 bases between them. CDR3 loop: CASSRNSNEQFF. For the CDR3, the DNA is TGTGCCAGCAGCCGAAACAGCAATGAGCAGTTCTTC.

In DNA form, the CDR3 reads TGTGCCAGCAGCGTAGGCACAGGGGGCTTCACCACCTACGAGCAGTACTTC. This codes for CASSVGTGGFTTYEQYF. The rearrangement links TRBV9 to TRBJ2-7, with 9 bases identical to TRBD1. The V segment lost 0 bases and the J segment 2 bases; nucleotides outside the gene matches: 9. CDR1 and CDR2 from the germline V gene are SGDLS and YYNGEE. The CDR3 runs to 17 residues.

DNA of the CDR3: TGTGCCAGCAGCAAGAGGACAGGGGGCGTTATCTATGGCTACACCTTC. It is translated as CASSKRTGGVIYGYTF. The gene calls are TRBV14 and TRBJ1-2, with 11 bases fitting TRBD1. Unmatched junction bases numbered 9, after V lost 5 bases and J lost 4 bases. CDR1 and CDR2 from the germline V gene are SGHDN and FVKESK. This CDR3 region has 16 residues. Drawing the rest from reference TRBV14 and TRBJ1-2, the complete variable domain is EAGVTQFPSHSVIEKGQTVTLRCDPISGHDNLYWYRRVMGKEIKFLLHFVKESKQDESGMPNNRFLAERTGGTYSTLKVQPAELEDSGVYFCASSKRTGGVIYGYTFGSGTRLTVV.

The CDR3 sequence is CASSPRDRVQEQYF. Written as DNA, the CDR3 is TGCGCCAGCAGCCCCCGGGACAGGGTTCAAGAGCAGTACTTC. The V call is TRBV5-1, the J call TRBJ2-7; TRBD1 matches 9 bases. Trimming cost V 4 bases and J 7 bases; bases outside gene matches: 9. The CDR3 is made up of 14 amino acids. In germline, CDR1 is SGHRS, CDR2 YFSETQ.

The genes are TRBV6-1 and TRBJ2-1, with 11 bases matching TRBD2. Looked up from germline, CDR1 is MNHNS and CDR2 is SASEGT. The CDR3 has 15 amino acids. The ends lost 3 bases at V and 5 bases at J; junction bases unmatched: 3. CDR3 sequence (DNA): TGTGCCAGCAGTGATAATAGCGGGGGGGACAATGAGCAGTTCTTC. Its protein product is CASSDNSGGDNEQFF.

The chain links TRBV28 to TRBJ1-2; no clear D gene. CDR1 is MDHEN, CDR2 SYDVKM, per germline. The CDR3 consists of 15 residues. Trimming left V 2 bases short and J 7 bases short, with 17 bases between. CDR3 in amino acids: CASSLIGWGGSGYTF. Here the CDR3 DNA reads TGTGCCAGCAGTTTAATAGGTTGGGGAGGGTCTGGCTACACCTTC.

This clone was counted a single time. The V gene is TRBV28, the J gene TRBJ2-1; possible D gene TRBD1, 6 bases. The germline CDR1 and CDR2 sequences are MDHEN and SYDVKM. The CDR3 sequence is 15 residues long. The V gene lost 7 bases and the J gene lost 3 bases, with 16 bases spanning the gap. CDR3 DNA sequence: TGTGCCAGCAAAATGGACAGCAACCTCTACAATGAGCAGTTCTTC. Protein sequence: CASKMDSNLYNEQFF.

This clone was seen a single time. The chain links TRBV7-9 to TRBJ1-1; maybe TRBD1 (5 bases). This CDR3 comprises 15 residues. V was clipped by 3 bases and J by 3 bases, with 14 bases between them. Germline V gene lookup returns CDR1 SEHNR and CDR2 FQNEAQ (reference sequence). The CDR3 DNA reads TGTGCCAGCAGCTTCCGGGGGAGCGAGGACACTGAAGCTTTCTTT. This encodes CASSFRGSEDTEAFF.

The CDR3 DNA is TGTGCCACCAGCAGAGTCCGCCAGGGAATGCGACTGTTTTTT. It translates to CATSRVRQGMRLFF. The chain has TRBV15 and TRBJ1-4; maybe TRBD1 (5 bases). CDR1 and CDR2 from the germline V gene are LNHNV and YYDKDF (reference sequence). This CDR3 is 14 amino acids long. V gave up 1 base and J gave up 13 bases, with 16 bases separating them.

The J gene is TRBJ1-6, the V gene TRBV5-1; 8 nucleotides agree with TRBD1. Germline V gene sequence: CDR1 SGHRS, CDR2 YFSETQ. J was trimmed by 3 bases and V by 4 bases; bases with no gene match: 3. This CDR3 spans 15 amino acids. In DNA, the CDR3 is TGCGCCAGCAGCCAGGACAGGGTCTATAATTCACCCCTCCACTTT. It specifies CASSQDRVYNSPLHF.

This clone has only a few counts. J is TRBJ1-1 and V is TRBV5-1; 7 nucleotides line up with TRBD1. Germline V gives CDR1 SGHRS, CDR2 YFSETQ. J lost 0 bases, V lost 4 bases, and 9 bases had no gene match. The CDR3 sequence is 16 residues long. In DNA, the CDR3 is TGCGCCAGCAGCCGGACGGGACAGTTCATGAACACTGAAGCTTTCTTT. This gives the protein CASSRTGQFMNTEAFF.

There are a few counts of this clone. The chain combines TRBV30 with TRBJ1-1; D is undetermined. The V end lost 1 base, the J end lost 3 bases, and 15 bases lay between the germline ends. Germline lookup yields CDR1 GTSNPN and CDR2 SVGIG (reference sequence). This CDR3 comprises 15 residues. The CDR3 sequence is CAWSALRRPDTEAFF. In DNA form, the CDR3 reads TGTGCCTGGAGTGCCCTCCGGAGGCCGGACACTGAAGCTTTCTTT.

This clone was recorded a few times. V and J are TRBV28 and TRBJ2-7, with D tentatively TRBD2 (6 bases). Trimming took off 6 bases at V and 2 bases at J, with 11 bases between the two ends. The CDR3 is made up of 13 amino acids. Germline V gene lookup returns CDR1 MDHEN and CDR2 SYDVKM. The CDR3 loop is CASRPTSPYEQYF. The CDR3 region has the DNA TGTGCCAGCAGACCCACTAGCCCCTACGAGCAGTACTTC.

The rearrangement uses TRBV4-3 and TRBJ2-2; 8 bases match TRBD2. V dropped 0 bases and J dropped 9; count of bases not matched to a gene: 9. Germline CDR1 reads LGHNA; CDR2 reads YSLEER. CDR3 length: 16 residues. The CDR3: CASSQDPESGSWELFF. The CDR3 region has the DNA TGCGCCAGCAGCCAAGATCCGGAAAGCGGGAGTTGGGAGCTGTTTTTT.